This T cell receptor (beta chain) is drawn from a study of cytomegalovirus exposure and HLA in healthy donors. The study's findings and limits: Reported results showed that the classifier diagnosed cytomegalovirus status with high specificity and sensitivity.

This clone was counted between two and nine times. The antigen is undetermined. The PCR had 60 Vbeta and 13 Jbeta primers. Original methodology: Unique TCR beta chains totaled some 80 million in a later count, with approximately 11 million of them shared. Method: immunoSEQ multiplex PCR; TCRdb's copy keeps in-frame clones and lacks some. The DNA was the basis for D and trimming; V, J and clone size are from that table. The sample consists of 150,000 to 200,000 clones, 76% of them appearing once. The length of the CDR3 is 14 residues. From germline, CDR1 is PRHDT and CDR2 FYEKMQ (reference sequence). Between the trimmed V and J ends, which lost 3 bases and 2 bases, there was a span of 10 bases.

The chain has TRBV13 and TRBJ1-2; D might be TRBD1 (6 bases). Sample: PBMCs. This sequence originates from a man aged 18 to 29 in good health and CMV-seronegative. CDR3 DNA: TGTGCCAGCAGCTTGGGTACAGGGAACTATGGCTACACCTTC. Encoded protein: CASSLGTGNYGYTF.